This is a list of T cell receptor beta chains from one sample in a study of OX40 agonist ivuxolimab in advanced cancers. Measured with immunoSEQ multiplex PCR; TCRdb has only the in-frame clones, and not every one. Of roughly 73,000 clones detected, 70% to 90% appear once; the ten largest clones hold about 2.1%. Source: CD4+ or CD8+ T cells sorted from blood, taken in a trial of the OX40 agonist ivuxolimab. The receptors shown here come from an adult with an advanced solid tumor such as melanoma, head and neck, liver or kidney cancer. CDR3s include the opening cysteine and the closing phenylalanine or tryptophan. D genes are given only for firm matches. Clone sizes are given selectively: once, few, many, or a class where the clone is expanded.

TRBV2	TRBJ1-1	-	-	TGTGCCAGCAGAAGAACAGGGAACACTGAAGCTTTCTTT	CASRRTGNTEAFF
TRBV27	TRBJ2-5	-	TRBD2	TGTGCCAGCAGTTTCGCTAGCGGGTCGCAAGAGACCCAGTACTTC	CASSFASGSQETQYF
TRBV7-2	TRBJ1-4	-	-	TGTGCCAGCAGCTTAGCGTGGGGGCGAAGGGAAAAACTGTTTTTT	CASSLAWGRREKLFF
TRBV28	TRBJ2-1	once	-	TGTGCCAGCAGCTCCCTAGTGCATGAGCAGTTCTTC	CASSSLVHEQFF
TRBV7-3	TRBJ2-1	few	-	TGTGCCAGCAGCTTATTGGCTAGTCGGGATGAGCAGTTCTTC	CASSLLASRDEQFF
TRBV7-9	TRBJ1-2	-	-	TGTGCCAGCAGCTTAGGACAAACAGTCCACGGCTACACCTTC	CASSLGQTVHGYTF
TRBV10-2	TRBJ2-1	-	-	TGCGCCAGCAGTGAATACGGACCGGACAATGAGCAGTTCTTC	CASSEYGPDNEQFF
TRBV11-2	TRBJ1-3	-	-	TGTGCCAGCAGTCCCGGGAGCTCTGGAAACACCATATATTTT	CASSPGSSGNTIYF
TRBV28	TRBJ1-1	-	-	TGTGCCAGCGTACAGGGTGGTGGTGAAGCTTTCTTT	CASVQGGGEAFF
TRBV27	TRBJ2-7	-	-	TGTGCCAGTCGTACAGGGACGGTGGACGAGCAGTACTTC	CASRTGTVDEQYF
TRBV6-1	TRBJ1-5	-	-	TGTGCCAGCAAGGAGGAGCATTATAGCAATCAGCCCCAGCATTTT	CASKEEHYSNQPQHF
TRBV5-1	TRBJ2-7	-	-	TGCGCCAGCAGCATTTTAACGGGACTCTCCTACGAGCAGTACTTC	CASSILTGLSYEQYF
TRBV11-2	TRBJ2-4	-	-	TGTGCCAGCAGCCCCGGGGTCATAAACATTCAGTACTTC	CASSPGVINIQYF
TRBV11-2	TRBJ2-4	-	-	TGTGCCAGCAGCTTGTGGGGGCCCGGGGACATTCAGTACTTC	CASSLWGPGDIQYF
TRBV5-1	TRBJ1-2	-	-	TGCGCCAGCAGCTTGGCCCAGGGACTGATTAACTATGGCTACACCTTC	CASSLAQGLINYGYTF
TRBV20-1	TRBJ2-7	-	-	TGCAGTGCGCCGATCTCCTACGAGCAGTACTTC	CSAPISYEQYF
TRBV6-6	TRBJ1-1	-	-	TGTGCCAGTAGTGGCCAGTCGAACACTGAAGCTTTCTTT	CASSGQSNTEAFF
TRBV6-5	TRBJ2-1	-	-	TGTGCCAGCAGTTACCAGGGCAGATACAATGAGCAGTTCTTC	CASSYQGRYNEQFF
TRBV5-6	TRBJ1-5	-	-	TGTGCCAGCAGCCTCTTAGGGGCTAGCAATCAGCCCCAGCATTTT	CASSLLGASNQPQHF
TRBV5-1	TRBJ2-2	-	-	TGCGCCAGCAGCTTGGGAGGGATCACCGGGGAGCTGTTTTTT	CASSLGGITGELFF
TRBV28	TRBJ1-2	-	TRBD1	TGTGCCAGCAGTTTACAGGGACAGGTCCACTATGGCTACACCTTC	CASSLQGQVHYGYTF
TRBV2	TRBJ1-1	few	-	TGTGCCAGCAACAAACAGGGGAACACTGAAGCTTTCTTT	CASNKQGNTEAFF
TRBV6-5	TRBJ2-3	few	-	TGTGCCAGCACCGCGAGGGGGAACTGGGGTACGCAGTATTTT	CASTARGNWGTQYF
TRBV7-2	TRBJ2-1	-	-	TGTGCCAGCAGCCGCAAGTGGGGCACCAATGAGCAGTTCTTC	CASSRKWGTNEQFF
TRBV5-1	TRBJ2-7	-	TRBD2	TGCGCCAGCAGCTTGGGGCGGCTAGCGGGTTCCTACGAGCAGTACTTC	CASSLGRLAGSYEQYF
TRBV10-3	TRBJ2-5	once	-	TGTGCCATCAGTGAGGGGGGGGGCCAGGAGACCCAGTACTTC	CAISEGGGQETQYF
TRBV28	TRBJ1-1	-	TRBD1	TGTGCCAGCAATGGACAGGGTCGTAGGGCTGAAGCTTTCTTT	CASNGQGRRAEAFF
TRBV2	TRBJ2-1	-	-	TGTGCCAGCAGTGACGGTAGCCTTTCCAACAATGAGCAGTTCTTC	CASSDGSLSNNEQFF
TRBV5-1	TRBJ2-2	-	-	TGCGCCACCCAGATTCCAAACACCGGGGAGCTGTTTTTT	CATQIPNTGELFF
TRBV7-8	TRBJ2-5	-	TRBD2	TGTGCCAGCAGCTTTAGCGCGGCGGCTAGCGGGACTCGCTTAGGGACCCAGTACTTC	CASSFSAAASGTRLGTQYF
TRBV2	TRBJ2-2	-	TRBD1	TGTGCCAGCACTGTTGAGACAGGGGCCGGGGAGCTGTTTTTT	CASTVETGAGELFF
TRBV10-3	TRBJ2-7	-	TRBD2	TGTGCCACAAGAGGTGAGCGGGGACGCCTGAGCTCCTACGAGCAGTACTTC	CATRGERGRLSSYEQYF
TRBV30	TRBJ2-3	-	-	TGTGCCTGGAGTAGGTTAGCGGGCACAGATACGCAGTATTTT	CAWSRLAGTDTQYF
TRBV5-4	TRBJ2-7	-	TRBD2	TGTGCCAGCAGTCAAGGACTAGCGGGAGGCCCTTCGTACTTC	CASSQGLAGGPSYF
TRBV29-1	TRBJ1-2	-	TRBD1	TGCAGCGTTGATACAGGGGGACGTGGCTACACCTTC	CSVDTGGRGYTF
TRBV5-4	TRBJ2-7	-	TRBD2	TGTGCCAGCAGCTCCTACGGGACTAGCGGTTACGAGCAGTACTTC	CASSSYGTSGYEQYF
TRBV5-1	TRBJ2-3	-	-	TGCGCCAGCAGCTTGGGACAGCAGGGGGATACGCAGTATTTT	CASSLGQQGDTQYF
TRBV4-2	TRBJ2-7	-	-	TGTGCCAGCAGCCAAGATCGGGTCCACTCGGACGAGCAGTACTTC	CASSQDRVHSDEQYF
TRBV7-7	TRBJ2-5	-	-	TGTGCTAGCAGCTCAGACCCCGCCAGGGCCCAGTACTTC	CASSSDPARAQYF
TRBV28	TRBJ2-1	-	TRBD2	TGTGCCAGCAGTTTGCCCGGGACTAGCGGGGGGTACTACAATGAGCAGTTCTTC	CASSLPGTSGGYYNEQFF
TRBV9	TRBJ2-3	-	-	TGTGCCAGCAGCGTAGCGGGGGCCTTCACAGATACGCAGTATTTT	CASSVAGAFTDTQYF
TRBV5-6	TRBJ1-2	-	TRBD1	TGTGCCAGCAGCTTCGGGACAGGGGGCTCAGGCTATGGCTACACCTTC	CASSFGTGGSGYGYTF
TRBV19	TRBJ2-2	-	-	TGTGCCAGTAATGAGCTATCCCGCACCGGGGAGCTGTTTTTT	CASNELSRTGELFF